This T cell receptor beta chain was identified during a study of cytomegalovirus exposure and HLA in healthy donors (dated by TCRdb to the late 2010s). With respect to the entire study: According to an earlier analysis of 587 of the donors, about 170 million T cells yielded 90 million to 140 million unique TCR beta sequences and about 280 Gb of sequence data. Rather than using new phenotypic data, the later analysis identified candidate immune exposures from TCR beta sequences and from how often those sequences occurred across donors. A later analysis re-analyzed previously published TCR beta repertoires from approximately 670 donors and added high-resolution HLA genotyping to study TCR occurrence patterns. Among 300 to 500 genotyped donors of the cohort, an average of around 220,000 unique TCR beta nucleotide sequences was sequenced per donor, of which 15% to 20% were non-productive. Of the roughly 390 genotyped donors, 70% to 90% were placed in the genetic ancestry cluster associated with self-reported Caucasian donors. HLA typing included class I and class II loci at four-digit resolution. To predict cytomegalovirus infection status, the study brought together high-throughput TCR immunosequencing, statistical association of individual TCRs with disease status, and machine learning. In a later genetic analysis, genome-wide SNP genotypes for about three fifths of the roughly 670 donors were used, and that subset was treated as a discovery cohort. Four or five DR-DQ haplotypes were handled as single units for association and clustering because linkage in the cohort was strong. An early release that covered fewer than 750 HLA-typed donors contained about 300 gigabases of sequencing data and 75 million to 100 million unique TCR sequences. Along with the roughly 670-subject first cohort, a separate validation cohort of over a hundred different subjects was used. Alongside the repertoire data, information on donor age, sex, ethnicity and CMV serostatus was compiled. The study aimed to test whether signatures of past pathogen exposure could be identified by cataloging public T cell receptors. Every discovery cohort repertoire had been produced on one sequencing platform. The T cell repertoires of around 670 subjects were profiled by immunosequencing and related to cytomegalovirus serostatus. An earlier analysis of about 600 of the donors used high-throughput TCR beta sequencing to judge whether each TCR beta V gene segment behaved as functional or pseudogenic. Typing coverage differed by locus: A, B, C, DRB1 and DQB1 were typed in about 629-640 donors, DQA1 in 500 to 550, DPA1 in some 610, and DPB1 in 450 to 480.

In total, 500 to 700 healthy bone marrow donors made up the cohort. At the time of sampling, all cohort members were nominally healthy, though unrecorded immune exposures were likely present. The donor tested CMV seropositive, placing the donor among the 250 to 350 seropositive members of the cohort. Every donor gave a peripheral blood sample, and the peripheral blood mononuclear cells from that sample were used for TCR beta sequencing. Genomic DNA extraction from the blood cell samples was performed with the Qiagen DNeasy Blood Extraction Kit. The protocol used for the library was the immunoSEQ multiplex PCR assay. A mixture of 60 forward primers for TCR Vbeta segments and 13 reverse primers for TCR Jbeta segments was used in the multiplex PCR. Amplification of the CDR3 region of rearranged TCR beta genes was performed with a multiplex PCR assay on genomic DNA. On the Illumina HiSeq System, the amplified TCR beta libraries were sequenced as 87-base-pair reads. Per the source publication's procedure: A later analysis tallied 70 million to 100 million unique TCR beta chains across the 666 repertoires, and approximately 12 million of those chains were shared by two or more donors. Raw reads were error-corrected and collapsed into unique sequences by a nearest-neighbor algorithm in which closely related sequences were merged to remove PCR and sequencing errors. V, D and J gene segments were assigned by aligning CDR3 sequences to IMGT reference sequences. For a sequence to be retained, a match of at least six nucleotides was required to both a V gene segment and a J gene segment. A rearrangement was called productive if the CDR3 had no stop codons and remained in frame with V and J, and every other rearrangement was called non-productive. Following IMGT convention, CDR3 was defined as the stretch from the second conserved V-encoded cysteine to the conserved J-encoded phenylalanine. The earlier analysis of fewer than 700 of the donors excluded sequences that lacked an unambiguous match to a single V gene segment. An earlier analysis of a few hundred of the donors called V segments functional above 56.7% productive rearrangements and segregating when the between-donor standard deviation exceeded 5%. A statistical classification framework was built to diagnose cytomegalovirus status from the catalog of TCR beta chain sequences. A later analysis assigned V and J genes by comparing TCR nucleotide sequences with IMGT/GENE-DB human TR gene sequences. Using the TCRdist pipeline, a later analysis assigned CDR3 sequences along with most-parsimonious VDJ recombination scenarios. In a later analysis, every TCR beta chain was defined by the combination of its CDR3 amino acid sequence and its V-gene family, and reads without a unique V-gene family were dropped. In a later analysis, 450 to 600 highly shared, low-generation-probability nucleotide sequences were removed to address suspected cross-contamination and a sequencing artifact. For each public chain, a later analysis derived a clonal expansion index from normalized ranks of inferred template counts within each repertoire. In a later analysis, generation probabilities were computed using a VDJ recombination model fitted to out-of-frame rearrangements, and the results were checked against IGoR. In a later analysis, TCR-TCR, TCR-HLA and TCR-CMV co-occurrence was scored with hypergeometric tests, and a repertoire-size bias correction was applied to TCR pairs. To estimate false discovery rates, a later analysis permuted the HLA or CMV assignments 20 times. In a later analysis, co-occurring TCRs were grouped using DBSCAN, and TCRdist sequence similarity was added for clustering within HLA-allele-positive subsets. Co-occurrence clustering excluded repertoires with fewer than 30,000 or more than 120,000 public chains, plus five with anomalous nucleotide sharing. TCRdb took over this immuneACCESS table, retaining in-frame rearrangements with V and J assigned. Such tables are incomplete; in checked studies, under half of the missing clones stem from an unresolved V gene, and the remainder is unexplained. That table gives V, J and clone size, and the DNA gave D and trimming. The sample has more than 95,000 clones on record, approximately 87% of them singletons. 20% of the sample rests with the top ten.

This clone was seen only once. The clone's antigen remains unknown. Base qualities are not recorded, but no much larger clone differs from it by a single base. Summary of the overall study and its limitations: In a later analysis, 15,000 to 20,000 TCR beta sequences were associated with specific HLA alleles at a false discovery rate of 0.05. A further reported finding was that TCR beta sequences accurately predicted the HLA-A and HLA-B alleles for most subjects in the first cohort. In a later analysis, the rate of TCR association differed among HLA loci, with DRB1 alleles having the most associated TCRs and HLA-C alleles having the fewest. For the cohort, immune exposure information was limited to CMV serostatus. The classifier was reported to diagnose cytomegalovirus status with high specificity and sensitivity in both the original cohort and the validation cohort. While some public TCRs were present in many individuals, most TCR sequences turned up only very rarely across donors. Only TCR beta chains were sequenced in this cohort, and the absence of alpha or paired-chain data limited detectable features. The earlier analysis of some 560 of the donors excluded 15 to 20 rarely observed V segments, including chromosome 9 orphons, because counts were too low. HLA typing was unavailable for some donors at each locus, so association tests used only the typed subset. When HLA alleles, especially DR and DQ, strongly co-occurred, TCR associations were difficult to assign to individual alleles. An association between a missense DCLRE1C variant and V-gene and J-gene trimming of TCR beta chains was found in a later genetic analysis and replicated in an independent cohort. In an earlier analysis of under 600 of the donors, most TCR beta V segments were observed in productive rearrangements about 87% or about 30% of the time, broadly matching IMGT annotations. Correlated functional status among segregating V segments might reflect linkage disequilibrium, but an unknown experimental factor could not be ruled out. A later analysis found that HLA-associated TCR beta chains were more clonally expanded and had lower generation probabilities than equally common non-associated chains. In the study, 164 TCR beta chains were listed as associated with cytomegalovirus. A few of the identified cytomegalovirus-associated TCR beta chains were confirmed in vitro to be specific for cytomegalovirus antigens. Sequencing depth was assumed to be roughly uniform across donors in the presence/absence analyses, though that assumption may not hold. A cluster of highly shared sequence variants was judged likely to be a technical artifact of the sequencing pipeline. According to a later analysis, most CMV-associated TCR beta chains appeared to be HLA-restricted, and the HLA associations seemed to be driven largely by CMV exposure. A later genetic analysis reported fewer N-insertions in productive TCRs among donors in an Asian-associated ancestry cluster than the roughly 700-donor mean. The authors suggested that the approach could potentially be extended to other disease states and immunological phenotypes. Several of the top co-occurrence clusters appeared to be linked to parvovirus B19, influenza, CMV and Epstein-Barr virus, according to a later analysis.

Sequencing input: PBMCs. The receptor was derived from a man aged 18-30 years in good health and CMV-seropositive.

The CDR3 has the sequence CASKEEGVNTEAFF. Here is the DNA: TGTGCCAGCAAAGAAGAGGGGGTGAACACTGAAGCTTTCTTT. In this chain, TRBV6-5 is recombined with TRBJ1-1, and possibly TRBD1, on 6 matching bases. V was cut back by 7 bases and J by 0 bases, leaving a gap of 12 bases between them. Including cysteine and phenylalanine, the CDR3 has 14 amino acids. The sequence is cut down to CDR3 DNA, 42 bases in frame from base 1. Looking up the germline V gene yields CDR1 MNHEY and CDR2 SVGAGI.